This T cell receptor beta chain stems from a study of T-cell reconstitution after alpha-beta-depleted transplantation in children. Construction of the TCRbeta library involved unique molecular identifiers. TCRdb redid the calling of the PCR reads with MiXCR, one entry per CDR3 protein. The sample lists roughly 590,000 distinct CDR3 sequences, over 15% occurring once. The germline V gene encodes CDR1 SGHTA and CDR2 FQGNSA. The CDR3 numbers 13 amino acids, ends counted. This clonotype appeared once. Because it lacks the conserved phenylalanine or tryptophan at the end, this CDR3 is likely a read error. Because the CDR3's place on the DNA is in doubt, the DNA is left out and the CDR3 is given as listed by TCRdb.

Sequenced material: PBMCs from the stem cell graft donor, taken from the stem cell graft. The V gene is TRBV7-2, the J gene TRBJ2-1; the table's D gene call, TRBD2, was not cross checked with the DNA. The receptor was derived from a human donor who donated a stem cell graft to a child with acute myeloid leukemia. The CDR3 sequence: CASSPRLAGGPIS.